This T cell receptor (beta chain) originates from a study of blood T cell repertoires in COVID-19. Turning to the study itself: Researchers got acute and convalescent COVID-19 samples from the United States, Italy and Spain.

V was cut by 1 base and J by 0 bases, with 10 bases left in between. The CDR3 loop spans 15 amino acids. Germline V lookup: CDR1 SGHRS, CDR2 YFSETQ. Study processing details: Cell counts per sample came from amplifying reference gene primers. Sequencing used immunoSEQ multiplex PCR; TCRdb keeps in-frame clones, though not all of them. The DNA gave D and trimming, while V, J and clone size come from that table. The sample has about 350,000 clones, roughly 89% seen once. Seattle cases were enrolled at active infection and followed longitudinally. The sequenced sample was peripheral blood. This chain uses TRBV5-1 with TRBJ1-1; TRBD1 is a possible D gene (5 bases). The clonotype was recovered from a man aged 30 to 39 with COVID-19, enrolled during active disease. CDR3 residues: CASSLLDIMNTEAFF. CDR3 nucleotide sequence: TGCGCCAGCAGCTTGTTGGACATTATGAACACTGAAGCTTTCTTT.